A single sample is the source of the 30 T cell receptor beta chains below, sequenced in a study of OX40 agonist ivuxolimab in advanced cancers. Using immunoSEQ multiplex PCR, the repertoire was profiled, and TCRdb retains in-frame clones only, with some absent. The sample yields around 80,000 clones, approximately 95% seen once. This specimen was CD4+ or CD8+ T cells sorted from blood, taken in a trial of the OX40 agonist ivuxolimab. The source is an adult with an advanced solid tumor such as melanoma, head and neck, liver or kidney cancer.

The J gene is TRBJ2-7, the V gene TRBV19, with 9 nucleotides matching TRBD1. Germline values: CDR1 LNHDA, CDR2 SQIVND (reference sequence). V was clipped by 4 bases and J by 2 bases; unmatched bases: 6. This CDR3 has 15 amino acids. The DNA of the CDR3 is TGTGCCAGTAGTAGTGGGACAGGGACCACCTACGAGCAGTACTTC. It is translated as CASSSGTGTTYEQYF.

This chain uses TRBV20-1 with TRBJ1-5, with 7 nucleotides matching TRBD1. This CDR3 spans 11 amino acids. The germline V gene has CDR1 DFQATT and CDR2 SNEGSKA (reference sequence). CDR3 in DNA: TGCGGGGCAGGGGGGGGTCAGCCCCAGCATTTT. This translates into CGAGGGQPQHF.

The table lists this clone with a count of one. This sequence joins TRBV19 and TRBJ2-7; D call uncertain. This CDR3 is 11 amino acids long. Germline values: CDR1 LNHDA, CDR2 SQIVND (reference sequence). V lost 10 bases, J lost 3 bases, and 10 bases lay in between. The CDR3 loop is CATTGDYEQYF. Written as DNA, the CDR3 is TGTGCCACCACGGGTGACTACGAGCAGTACTTC. Filled out from reference TRBV19 and TRBJ2-7, the complete variable domain reads DGGITQSPKYLFRKEGQNVTLSCEQNLNHDAMYWYRQDPGQGLRLIYYSQIVNDFQKGDIAEGYSVSREKKESFPLTVTSAQKNPTAFYLCATTGDYEQYFGPGTRLTVT.

This clone has only a few counts. The chain uses TRBV4-3 and TRBJ2-7, with TRBD1 matching over 10 bases. The CDR3 consists of 16 residues. V dropped 4 bases and J dropped 1; count of bases not matched to a gene: 7. In germline, CDR1 is LGHNA, CDR2 YSLEER. In nucleotides, the CDR3 is TGCGCCAGCAGCCCATCCGGGACAGGGGAATCCTACGAGCAGTACTTC. It yields the protein CASSPSGTGESYEQYF.

This rearrangement joins TRBV30 to TRBJ1-1; TRBD1 aligns across 7 bases. This CDR3 spans 13 amino acids. With V trimmed by 0 bases and J by 6 bases, 4 bases remained unmatched. Germline V gene data show CDR1 as GTSNPN and CDR2 as SVGIG (reference sequence). The CDR3 is CAWSVTGDAEAFF. The CDR3 bases are TGTGCCTGGAGTGTTACAGGGGACGCTGAAGCTTTCTTT.

This chain joins TRBV4-3 and TRBJ2-1, with no clear D. The CDR3 extends over 15 amino acids. The germline V gene encodes CDR1 LGHNA and CDR2 YSLEER. Trimming took 0 bases from V and 6 from J, leaving 12 bases between them. CDR3 sequence reads: CASSQDSGPVNEQFF. CDR3 coding DNA: TGCGCCAGCAGCCAAGATTCCGGACCCGTCAATGAGCAGTTCTTC.

The chain carries TRBV5-1 and TRBJ2-7; 11 bases fit TRBD2. J was trimmed by 4 bases and V by 3 bases; bases with no gene match: 9. CDR1 is SGHRS, CDR2 YFSETQ, per germline. This CDR3 is 16 amino acids long. CDR3 loop: CASSSSPGLAAYEQYF. CDR3 in DNA: TGCGCCAGCAGCTCCTCACCGGGACTAGCGGCATACGAGCAGTACTTC.

The chain recombines TRBV27 with TRBJ1-1, with TRBD1 identical over 8 bases. The ends lost 4 bases at V and 2 bases at J; junction bases unmatched: 0. This CDR3 comprises 13 residues. CDR1 and CDR2 (germline): MNHEY, SMNVEV (reference sequence). The CDR3 sequence: CASSSGGNTEAFF. As DNA, the CDR3 is TGTGCCAGCAGTTCAGGGGGCAACACTGAAGCTTTCTTT.

This rearrangement joins TRBV4-3 to TRBJ2-1, with 9 bases matching TRBD2. CDR1 and CDR2 (germline): LGHNA, YSLEER. This CDR3 comprises 17 residues. J lost 6 bases, V lost 3 bases, and 12 bases had no gene match. The CDR3 nucleotides are TGCGCCAGCAGCCACGGAGCGGGGGGAGTTTTCCGCAATGAGCAGTTCTTC. Its translation is CASSHGAGGVFRNEQFF.

V is TRBV4-3 and J is TRBJ2-1; 9 bases map to TRBD1. The CDR3 has 19 residues. Looked up from germline, CDR1 is LGHNA and CDR2 is YSLEER. V gave up 4 bases and J gave up 7 bases; unmatched junction bases: 20. The CDR3 is CASSLNPPAWDRVVNEQFF. In DNA, the CDR3 is TGCGCCAGCAGCCTTAACCCCCCGGCGTGGGACAGGGTTGTGAATGAGCAGTTCTTC.

This chain links TRBV27 with TRBJ2-7; the D is unclear. The ends were cut back, 10 bases at V and 4 bases at J, with 11 bases in the middle. Germline loops: CDR1 MNHEY, CDR2 SMNVEV (reference sequence). CDR3 length: 11 residues. The chain's CDR3 is CATRLRYEQYF. The CDR3 DNA is TGTGCCACCCGATTACGGTACGAGCAGTACTTC.

The V and J genes are TRBV5-1 and TRBJ1-4; D may be TRBD1 (5 bases). This CDR3 is 13 amino acids long. V was pared by 6 bases and J by 10 bases, with 16 bases between. Germline CDR1 SGHRS, CDR2 YFSETQ. The CDR3 loop is CASTHGGGRKLFF. CDR3 bases: TGCGCCAGCACCCATGGGGGGGGTAGAAAACTGTTTTTT.

The chain couples TRBV5-4 to TRBJ2-3; the match to TRBD2 covers 8 bases. V was pared by 4 bases and J by 8 bases, with 12 bases of the junction left unmatched. CDR1 and CDR2 from the germline V gene are SGHNT and YYREEE (reference sequence). The CDR3 has 15 residues. This chain's CDR3 is CASSPPGGLEGTQYF. CDR3 DNA sequence: TGTGCCAGCAGCCCTCCGGGGGGGCTAGAGGGTACGCAGTATTTT.

V usage is TRBV4-1 and J usage is TRBJ1-5; D remains unclear. The V end lost 4 bases, the J end lost 0 bases, and 10 bases lay between the germline ends. The CDR3 has 15 residues. Germline CDR1 and CDR2: MGHRA and YSYEKL. CDR3 sequence (DNA): TGCGCCAGCAGCCCACGCGCACTTAGCAATCAGCCCCAGCATTTT. It translates to CASSPRALSNQPQHF.

V usage is TRBV28 and J usage is TRBJ2-1, with 14 positions matching TRBD2. Germline V gene lookup returns CDR1 MDHEN and CDR2 SYDVKM. This CDR3 has 17 residues. V was pared by 5 bases and J by 8 bases, with 11 bases of the junction left unmatched. In DNA, the CDR3 is TGTGCCAGCAGTCCGGGACTAGCGGGAGTTAGTTTGGATGAGCAGTTCTTC. This codes for CASSPGLAGVSLDEQFF.

This clone has a single count. This chain joins TRBV4-3 and TRBJ1-6; the D gene is possibly TRBD1 (5 bases). The CDR3 totals 16 residues. Trimming took off 3 bases at V and 4 bases at J, with 13 bases between the two ends. The germline CDR1 and CDR2 sequences are LGHNA and YSLEER. The CDR3 coding sequence is TGCGCCAGCAGCCAGGCAGGGACGGATTATAATTCACCCCTCCACTTT. Protein: CASSQAGTDYNSPLHF.

J is TRBJ1-1 and V is TRBV27; D remains ambiguous. This CDR3 region has 12 residues. V was shortened by 8 bases and J by 3 bases, with 10 bases between the two germline ends. Germline V lookup: CDR1 MNHEY, CDR2 SMNVEV (reference sequence). CDR3 region: CASVGEDTEAFF. CDR3 nucleotide sequence: TGTGCCAGCGTGGGTGAGGACACTGAAGCTTTCTTT.

The chain uses TRBV7-8 and TRBJ1-3; 8 positions match TRBD1. The CDR3 runs to 15 residues. Germline V gives CDR1 SGHVS, CDR2 FQNEAQ. V shed 0 bases and J 2 bases; nucleotides not matched to a gene: 0. The chain's CDR3 is CASSLAGQAGNTIYF. The CDR3 nucleotides are TGTGCCAGCAGCTTAGCGGGACAGGCTGGAAACACCATATATTTT.

V gene TRBV11-2 combines with J gene TRBJ2-1, with 8 bases matching TRBD2. This CDR3 has 15 amino acids. V was clipped by 5 bases and J by 4 bases; unmatched bases: 7. CDR1 is SGHAT, CDR2 FQNNGV, per germline. The CDR3 sequence is CASSPGGGTYNEQFF. In nucleotides, the CDR3 is TGTGCCAGCAGCCCCGGGGGGGGGACTTACAATGAGCAGTTCTTC. Full variable domain (rest looked up from reference TRBV11-2 and TRBJ2-1): EAGVAQSPRYKIIEKRQSVAFWCNPISGHATLYWYQQILGQGPKLLIQFQNNGVVDDSQLPKDRFSAERLKGVDSTLKIQPAKLEDSAVYLCASSPGGGTYNEQFFGPGTRLTVL.

The chain joins TRBV4-1 to TRBJ1-1; weak D call: TRBD1 (5 bases). The CDR3 totals 15 residues. V lost 4 bases to trimming and J lost 0 bases, with 12 bases between them. The V gene's germline CDR1 is MGHRA and CDR2 YSYEKL. The DNA for the CDR3 is TGCGCCAGCAGCCCGGGAGGGGCGATGAACACTGAAGCTTTCTTT. It specifies CASSPGGAMNTEAFF.

The rearrangement joins TRBV14 to TRBJ2-7; D is unclear. In germline, CDR1 is SGHDN, CDR2 FVKESK. CDR3 length equals 11 residues. The V gene lost 4 bases and the J gene lost 2 bases, with 3 bases spanning the gap. The CDR3 DNA follows: TGTGCCAGCAGCCTAGCCTACGAGCAGTACTTC. Translating it yields CASSLAYEQYF. Full variable domain (missing parts from reference TRBV14 and TRBJ2-7): EAGVTQFPSHSVIEKGQTVTLRCDPISGHDNLYWYRRVMGKEIKFLLHFVKESKQDESGMPNNRFLAERTGGTYSTLKVQPAELEDSGVYFCASSLAYEQYFGPGTRLTVT.

The chain has TRBV27 and TRBJ1-6; D gene ambiguous. Germline assignment: CDR1 MNHEY and CDR2 SMNVEV (reference sequence). The CDR3 has 14 amino acids. The V end was cut by 2 bases, the J end by 9 bases, with 11 bases between. The CDR3 spells CASSLVYSGSPLHF. The CDR3 DNA is TGTGCCAGCAGTTTAGTGTACAGCGGTTCACCCCTCCACTTT.

This chain connects TRBV30 to TRBJ1-3; no clear D. The CDR3 has 16 residues. Germline-derived CDR1 and CDR2 are GTSNPN and SVGIG (reference sequence). The ends were cut back, 1 base at V and 8 bases at J, with 21 bases in the middle. CDR3 region: CAWSALSGLPRDTIYF. The CDR3 DNA follows: TGTGCCTGGAGTGCGCTCAGTGGACTACCAAGGGACACCATATATTTT. The full variable domain, in which reference TRBV30 and TRBJ1-3 provide the parts outside the CDR3, is SQTIHQWPATLVQPVGSPLSLECTVEGTSNPNLYWYRQAAGRGLQLLFYSVGIGQISSEVPQNLSASRPQDRQFILSSKKLLLSDSGFYLCAWSALSGLPRDTIYFGEGSWLTVV.

The CDR3 DNA sequence: TGTGCCAGCAGTTTCCCTGACAGGGGGCCTAATGAAAAACTGTTTTTT. Amino acids: CASSFPDRGPNEKLFF. The chain couples TRBV28 to TRBJ1-4; 10 bases are a match to TRBD1. In germline, CDR1 is MDHEN, CDR2 SYDVKM. CDR3 length: 16 amino acids. V lost 3 bases, J lost 3 bases, and 4 bases stayed unmatched.

The CDR3 DNA reads as TGTGCCAGCAGCAACCTGCGACAGGGGGCAGCAGAGACCCAGTACTTC. Protein: CASSNLRQGAAETQYF. The V gene is TRBV9, the J gene TRBJ2-5; 10 bases align to TRBD1. The CDR3 is 16 residues long. Germline-derived CDR1 and CDR2 are SGDLS and YYNGEE. With V trimmed by 4 bases and J by 4 bases, 10 bases remained unmatched.

The chain is built from TRBV5-6 and TRBJ2-7, with D perhaps matching TRBD1 (5 bases). Germline-derived CDR1 and CDR2 are SGHDT and YYEEEE. CDR3 length equals 14 residues. With 4 bases removed from V and 3 bases from J, the gap between germline ends came to 14 bases. The CDR3 here is CASSPGYFGYEQYF. The CDR3 coding sequence is TGTGCCAGCAGCCCAGGGTATTTCGGCTACGAGCAGTACTTC.

The genes are TRBV5-4 and TRBJ2-7; perhaps TRBD1 as D (6 bases). CDR3 size: 14 residues. Germline V gene lookup returns CDR1 SGHNT and CDR2 YYREEE (reference sequence). V shed 5 bases and J shed 3 bases, with 15 bases lying between them. CDR3 amino acids: CASSYDRLNYEQYF. As DNA, the CDR3 is TGTGCCAGCAGTTATGACAGGCTTAACTACGAGCAGTACTTC.

This clone was observed a single time. The chain couples TRBV7-9 to TRBJ2-7, with D uncertain. V lost 1 base, J lost 6 bases, and 13 bases lay in between. The CDR3 has 14 amino acids. In germline, CDR1 is SEHNR, CDR2 FQNEAQ (reference sequence). CDR3 in DNA: TGTGCCAGCAGCTTAGTGGTAGGGTCCCCCGAGCAGTACTTC. It codes for CASSLVVGSPEQYF.

The chain links TRBV10-3 to TRBJ1-1, with 9 bases that match TRBD1. V was clipped by 5 bases and J by 1 base; unmatched bases: 2. The CDR3 has 14 amino acids. Per germline, CDR1 ENHRY and CDR2 SYGVKD. CDR3 protein: CAISWDRENTEAFF. CDR3 nucleotides: TGTGCCATCAGTTGGGACAGGGAGAACACTGAAGCTTTCTTT.

This chain uses TRBV6-5 with TRBJ2-7; maybe TRBD1 (6 bases). Trimming shortened V by 2 bases and J by 3 bases, and 11 bases separated the two germline ends. The CDR3 runs to 14 residues. CDR1 is MNHEY and CDR2 is SVGAGI in the germline V gene. In DNA, the CDR3 is TGTGCCAGCAGTTACAGTGGCAGGGGCTACGAGCAGTACTTC. This encodes CASSYSGRGYEQYF.